These T cell receptor beta chains were read from a single sample in a study of spatial heterogeneity in lung cancer. TCRdb redid the calling of the 5' RACE reads with MiXCR, one entry per CDR3 protein. The sample carries 40,000 to 50,000 distinct CDR3 sequences, around 13% recorded once. The source was PBMCs, collected at surgery. The receptors shown here come from a male donor with early-stage non-small cell lung cancer. Each CDR3 is given with its conserved first and last residue. The D gene is left open where the match is weak. Clone size appears in some rows only: once, few, many, or a class for an expanded clone.

DNA	CDR3	D	size	J	V
TGTGCCAGCAGTTCTACAGGGGGCGCGACTGAAGCTTTCTTT	CASSSTGGATEAFF	TRBD1	few	TRBJ1-1	TRBV12-3/TRBV12-4
TGCAGCGGCCGACGATCTAGCTCCTACAATGAGCAGTTCTTC	CSGRRSSSYNEQFF	-	many	TRBJ2-1	TRBV29-1
TGCAGTGCTAGAGATGGGCGGGAAACAGATACGCAGTATTTT	CSARDGRETDTQYF	-	-	TRBJ2-3	TRBV20-1
TGTGCCAGCAGCCCTCGGGTCTCCCGCAATCAGCCCCAGCATTTT	CASSPRVSRNQPQHF	-	many	TRBJ1-5	TRBV5-6
TGTGCCAGCAGCCAAGATCTAGTCCCTAACTATGGCTACACCTTC	CASSQDLVPNYGYTF	-	few	TRBJ1-2	TRBV14
TGTGCCAGCAGCCCACCGGGACTCCGTTACAATGAGCAGTTCTTC	CASSPPGLRYNEQFF	-	many	TRBJ2-1	TRBV3-1
TGTGCCAGCAGCTTGGGTTGGGGCGCAGAAGAGACCCAGTACTTC	CASSLGWGAEETQYF	-	-	TRBJ2-5	TRBV5-4
TGTGCCACCAGTGTTTCAGGGCGGAATAGCAATCAGCCCCAGCATTTT	CATSVSGRNSNQPQHF	-	few	TRBJ1-5	TRBV24-1
TGTGCCAGCGGACCTCAGGGGTTGGTCGAGCAGTACTTC	CASGPQGLVEQYF	-	-	TRBJ2-7	TRBV6-5
TGCAGTGCTAGAAGGGGACGGATTGACCAGCCCCAGCATTTT	CSARRGRIDQPQHF	-	-	TRBJ1-5	TRBV20-1
TGTGCCAGCAGTTTAGTGGGTTCTTTGGTAGTGGCTTTCTTT	CASSLVGSLVVAFF	-	few	TRBJ1-1	TRBV12-3/TRBV12-4
TGTGCCAGCAGCGTAAACCCCCGGGGGACTAGCGGGATTTCCTACGAGCAGTACTTC	CASSVNPRGTSGISYEQYF	TRBD2	-	TRBJ2-7	TRBV9
TGTGCCAGCAGCTCAGGGGCCAATTCACCCCTCCACTTT	CASSSGANSPLHF	-	-	TRBJ1-6	TRBV11-3
TGCGCCAGCAGCCACCGGGGTTCAGATACGCAGTATTTT	CASSHRGSDTQYF	-	many	TRBJ2-3	TRBV4-3
TGTGCCAGTAGTTTTCTACCGGGGCTTAATCAGCCCCAGCATTTT	CASSFLPGLNQPQHF	-	few	TRBJ1-5	TRBV19
TGTGCCAGCAGCGAGACTAGCGGCTCCTACAATGAGCAGTTCTTC	CASSETSGSYNEQFF	TRBD2	many	TRBJ2-1	TRBV11-2